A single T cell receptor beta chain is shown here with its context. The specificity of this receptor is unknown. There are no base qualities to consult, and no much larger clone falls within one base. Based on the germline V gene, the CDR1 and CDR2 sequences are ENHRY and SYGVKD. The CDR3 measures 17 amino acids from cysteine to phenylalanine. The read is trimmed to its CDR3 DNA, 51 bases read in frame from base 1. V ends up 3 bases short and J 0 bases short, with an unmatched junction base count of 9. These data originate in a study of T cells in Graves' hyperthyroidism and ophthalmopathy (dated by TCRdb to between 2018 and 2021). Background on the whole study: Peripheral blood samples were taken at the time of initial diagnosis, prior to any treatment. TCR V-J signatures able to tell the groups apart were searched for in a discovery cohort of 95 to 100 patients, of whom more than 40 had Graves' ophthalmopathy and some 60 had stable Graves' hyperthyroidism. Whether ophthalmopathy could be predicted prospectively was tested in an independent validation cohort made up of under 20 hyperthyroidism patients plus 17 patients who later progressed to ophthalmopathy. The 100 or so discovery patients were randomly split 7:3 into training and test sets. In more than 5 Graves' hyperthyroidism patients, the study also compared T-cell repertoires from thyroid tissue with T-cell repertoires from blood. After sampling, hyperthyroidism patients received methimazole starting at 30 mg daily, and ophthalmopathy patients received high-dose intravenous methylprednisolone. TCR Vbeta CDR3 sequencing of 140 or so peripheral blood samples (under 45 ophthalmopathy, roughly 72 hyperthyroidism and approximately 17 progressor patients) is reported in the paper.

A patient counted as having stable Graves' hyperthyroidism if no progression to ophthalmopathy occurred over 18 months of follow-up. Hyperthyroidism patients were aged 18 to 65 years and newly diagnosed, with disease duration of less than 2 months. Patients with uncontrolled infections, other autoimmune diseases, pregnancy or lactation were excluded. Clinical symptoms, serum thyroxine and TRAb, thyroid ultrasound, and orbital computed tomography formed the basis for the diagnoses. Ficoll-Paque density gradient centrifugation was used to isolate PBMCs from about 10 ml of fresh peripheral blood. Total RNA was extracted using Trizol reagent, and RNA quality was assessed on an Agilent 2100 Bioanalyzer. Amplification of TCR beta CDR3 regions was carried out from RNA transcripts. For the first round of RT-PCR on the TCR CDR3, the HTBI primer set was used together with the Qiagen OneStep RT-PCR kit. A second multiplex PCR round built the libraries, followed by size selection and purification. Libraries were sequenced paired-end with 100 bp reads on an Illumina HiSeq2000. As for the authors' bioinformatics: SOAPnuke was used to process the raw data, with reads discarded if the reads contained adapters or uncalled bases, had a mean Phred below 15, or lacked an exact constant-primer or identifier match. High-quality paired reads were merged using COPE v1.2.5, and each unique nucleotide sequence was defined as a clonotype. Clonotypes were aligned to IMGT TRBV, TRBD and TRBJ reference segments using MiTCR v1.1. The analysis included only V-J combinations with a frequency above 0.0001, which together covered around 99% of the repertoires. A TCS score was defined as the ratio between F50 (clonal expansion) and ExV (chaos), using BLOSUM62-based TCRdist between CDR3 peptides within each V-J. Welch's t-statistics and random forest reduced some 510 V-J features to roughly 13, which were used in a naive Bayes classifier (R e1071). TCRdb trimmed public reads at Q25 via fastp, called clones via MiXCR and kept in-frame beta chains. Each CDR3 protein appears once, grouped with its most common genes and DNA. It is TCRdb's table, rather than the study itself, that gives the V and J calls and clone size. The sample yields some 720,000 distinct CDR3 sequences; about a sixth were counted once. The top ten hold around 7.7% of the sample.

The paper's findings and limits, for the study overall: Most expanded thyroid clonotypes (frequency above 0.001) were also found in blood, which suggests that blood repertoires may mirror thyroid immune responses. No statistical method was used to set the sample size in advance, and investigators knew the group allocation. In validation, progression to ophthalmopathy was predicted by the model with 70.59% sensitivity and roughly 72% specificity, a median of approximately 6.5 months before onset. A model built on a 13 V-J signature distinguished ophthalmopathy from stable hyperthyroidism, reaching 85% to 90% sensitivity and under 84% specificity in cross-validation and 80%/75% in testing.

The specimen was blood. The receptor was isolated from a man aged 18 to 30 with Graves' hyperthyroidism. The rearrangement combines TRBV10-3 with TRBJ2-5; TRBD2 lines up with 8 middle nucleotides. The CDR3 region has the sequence CAISDSVAGPYQETQYF. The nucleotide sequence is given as TGTGCCATCAGTGATTCCGTAGCGGGGCCGTACCAAGAGACCCAGTACTTC.